This entry describes one T cell receptor beta chain. Its antigen is unidentified. The V and J ends lost 3 bases and 4 bases, in that order; junction bases with no gene match: 4. The CDR3 consists of 14 residues. CDR1 and CDR2 from the germline V gene are SGHNT and YYREEE (reference sequence). This record comes from a study of cytomegalovirus exposure and HLA in healthy donors. Study-wide findings and caveats: Presence/absence results assume similar sequencing depth per donor, which may not hold. Data from an earlier analysis indicated that most TCR beta V segments were productive either about 87% or about 30% of the time. A later analysis reportedly found fewer N-insertions in an Asian-associated ancestry cluster than the roughly 680-donor mean.

Donors sampled were nominally healthy, though unrecorded immune exposures were likely. 60 Vbeta and 13 Jbeta primers were used in PCR. The data were produced by immunoSEQ multiplex PCR, yet TCRdb's version contains in-frame clones alone and is incomplete. Of 95,000 to 150,000 clones listed, 63% are singletons. The V and J genes are TRBV5-4 and TRBJ2-7; TRBD1 matches at 10 bases. The receptor comes from a man between 35 and 55 years old in good health and CMV-seropositive. Sequences were obtained from PBMCs. In DNA, the CDR3 is TGTGCCAGCAGCTCCCGGGACAGGGGTTACGAGCAGTACTTC. This encodes CASSSRDRGYEQYF.